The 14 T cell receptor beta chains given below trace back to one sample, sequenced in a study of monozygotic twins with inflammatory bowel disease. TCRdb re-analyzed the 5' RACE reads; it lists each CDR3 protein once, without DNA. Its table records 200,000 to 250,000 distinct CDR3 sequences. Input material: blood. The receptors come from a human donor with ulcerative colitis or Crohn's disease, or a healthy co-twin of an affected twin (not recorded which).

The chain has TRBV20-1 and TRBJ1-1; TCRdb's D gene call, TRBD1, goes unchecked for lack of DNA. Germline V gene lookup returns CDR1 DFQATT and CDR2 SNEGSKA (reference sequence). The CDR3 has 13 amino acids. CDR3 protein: CSARIGVNTEAFF.

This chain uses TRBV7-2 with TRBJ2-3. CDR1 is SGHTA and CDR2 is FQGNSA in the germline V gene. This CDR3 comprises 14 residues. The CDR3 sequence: CASSTRRITDTQYF.

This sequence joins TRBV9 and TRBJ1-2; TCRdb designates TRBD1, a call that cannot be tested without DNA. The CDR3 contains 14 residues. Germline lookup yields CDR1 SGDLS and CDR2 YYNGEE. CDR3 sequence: CASSVGQDFYGYTF.

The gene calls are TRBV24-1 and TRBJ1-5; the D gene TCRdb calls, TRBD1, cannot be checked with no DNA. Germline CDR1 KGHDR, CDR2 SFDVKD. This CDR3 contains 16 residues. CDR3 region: CATSSSGGVLGQPQHF.

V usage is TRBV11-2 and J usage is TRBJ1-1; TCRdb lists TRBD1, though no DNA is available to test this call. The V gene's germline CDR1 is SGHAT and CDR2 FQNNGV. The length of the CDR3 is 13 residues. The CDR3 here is CASDNQGGAEAFF.

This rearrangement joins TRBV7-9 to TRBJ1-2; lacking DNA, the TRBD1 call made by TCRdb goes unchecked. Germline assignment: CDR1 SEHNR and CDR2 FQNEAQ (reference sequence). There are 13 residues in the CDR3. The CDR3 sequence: CASIFTGTDGYTF.

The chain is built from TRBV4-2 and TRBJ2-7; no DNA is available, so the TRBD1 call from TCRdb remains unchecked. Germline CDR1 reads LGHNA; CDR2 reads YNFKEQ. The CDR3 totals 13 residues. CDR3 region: CASSQAGSYEQYF.

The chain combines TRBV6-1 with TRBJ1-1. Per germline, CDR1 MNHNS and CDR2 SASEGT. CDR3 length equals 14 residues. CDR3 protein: CASNRGPVNTEAFF.

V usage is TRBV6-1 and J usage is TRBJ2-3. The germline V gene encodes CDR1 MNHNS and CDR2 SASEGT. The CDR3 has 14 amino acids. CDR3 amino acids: CASSGSLGTDTQYF.

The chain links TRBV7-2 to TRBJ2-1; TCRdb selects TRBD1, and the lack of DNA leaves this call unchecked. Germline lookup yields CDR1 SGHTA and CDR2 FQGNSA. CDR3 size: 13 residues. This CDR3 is CASSQEGGNEQFF.

The CDR3 here is CASSTERVWAGGDTQYF. The rearrangement uses TRBV5-4 and TRBJ2-3; the TRBD1 assignment by TCRdb is unverifiable without DNA. Germline CDR1 is SGHNT and CDR2 is YYREEE (reference sequence). The length of the CDR3 is 17 residues.

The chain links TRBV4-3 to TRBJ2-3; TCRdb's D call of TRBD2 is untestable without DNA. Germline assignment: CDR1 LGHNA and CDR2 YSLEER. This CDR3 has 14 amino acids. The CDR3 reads CASSLSGSTDTQYF.

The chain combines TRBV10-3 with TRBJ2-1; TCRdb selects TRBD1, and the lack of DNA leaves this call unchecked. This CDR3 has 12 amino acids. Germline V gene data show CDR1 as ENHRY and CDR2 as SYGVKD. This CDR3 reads CAIKGTGNEQFF.

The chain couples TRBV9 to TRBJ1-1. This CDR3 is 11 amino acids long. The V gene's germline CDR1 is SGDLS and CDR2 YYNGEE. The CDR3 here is CASSATTEAFF.